The clone carrying this T cell receptor (beta chain) was detected a few times. This sample is drawn from a study of T cells in Graves' hyperthyroidism and ophthalmopathy. The CDR3 totals 11 residues. The V end was cut by 1 base, the J end by 11 bases, with 3 bases between. The germline V gene has CDR1 MDHEN and CDR2 SYDVKM. TCR beta CDR3 sequences were amplified from RNA transcripts. First-round RT-PCR of the TCR CDR3 relied on the HTBI primer set. TCRdb ran MiXCR on the multiplex PCR reads and lists one entry per CDR3 protein. The sample contains 490,000 or so distinct CDR3 sequences, 15% to 20% of which appear only once.

The sequencing sample was made of blood. The receptor was derived from a man aged 35 to 55 with Graves' ophthalmopathy. The chain has TRBV28 and TRBJ1-6; no clear D. Written as DNA, the CDR3 is TGTGCCAGCAGTTTATTACCACCCCTCCACTTT. As protein: CASSLLPPLHF.